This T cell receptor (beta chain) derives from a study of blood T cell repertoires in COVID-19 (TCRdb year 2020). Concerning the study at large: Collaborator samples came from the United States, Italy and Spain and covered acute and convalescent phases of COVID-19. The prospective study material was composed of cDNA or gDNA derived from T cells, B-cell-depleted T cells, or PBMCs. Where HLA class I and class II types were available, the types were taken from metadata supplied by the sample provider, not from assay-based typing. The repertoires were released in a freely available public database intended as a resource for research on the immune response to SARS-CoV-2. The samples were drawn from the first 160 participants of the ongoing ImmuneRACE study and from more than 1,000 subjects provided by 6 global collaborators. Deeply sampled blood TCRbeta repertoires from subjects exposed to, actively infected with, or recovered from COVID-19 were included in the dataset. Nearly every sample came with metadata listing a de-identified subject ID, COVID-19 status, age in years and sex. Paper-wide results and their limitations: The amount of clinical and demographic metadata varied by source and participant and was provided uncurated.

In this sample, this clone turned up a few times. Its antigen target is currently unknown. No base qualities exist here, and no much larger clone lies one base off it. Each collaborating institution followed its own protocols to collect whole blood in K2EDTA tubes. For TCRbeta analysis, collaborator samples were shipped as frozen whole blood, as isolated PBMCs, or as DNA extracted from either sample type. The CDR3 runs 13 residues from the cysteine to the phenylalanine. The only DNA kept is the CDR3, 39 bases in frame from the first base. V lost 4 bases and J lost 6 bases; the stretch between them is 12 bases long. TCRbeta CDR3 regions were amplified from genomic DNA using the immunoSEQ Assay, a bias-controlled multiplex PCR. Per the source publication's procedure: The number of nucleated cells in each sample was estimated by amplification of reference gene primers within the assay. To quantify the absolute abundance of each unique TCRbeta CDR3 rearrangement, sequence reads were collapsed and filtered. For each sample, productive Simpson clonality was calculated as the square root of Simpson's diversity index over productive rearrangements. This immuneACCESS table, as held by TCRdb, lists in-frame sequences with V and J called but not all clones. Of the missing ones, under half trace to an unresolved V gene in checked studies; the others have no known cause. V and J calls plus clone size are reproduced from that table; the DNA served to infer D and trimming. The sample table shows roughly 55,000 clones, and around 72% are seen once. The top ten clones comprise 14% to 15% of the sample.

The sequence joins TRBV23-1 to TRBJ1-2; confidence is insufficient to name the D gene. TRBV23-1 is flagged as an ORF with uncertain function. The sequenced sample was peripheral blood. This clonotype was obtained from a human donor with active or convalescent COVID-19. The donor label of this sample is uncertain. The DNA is TGCGCCAGCAGTCTACCTTGGCATCATGGCTACACCTTC. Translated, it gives CASSLPWHHGYTF.